This T cell receptor (beta chain) was sequenced during a study of long-term antiretroviral therapy in people with HIV. This clone was seen more than once but under ten times. Its antigen is not identified. Researchers ran immunoSEQ v3.0 at survey level. The protocol was immunoSEQ multiplex PCR, while the TCRdb copy is restricted to in-frame clones and leaves out a portion. The data contain 45,000 to 50,000 clones, roughly 80% of them singletons. Study-level points and caveats: Repertoires in HIV (unlike those of controls) had narrower CDR3 length ranges. The clones with expansion before ART were dominant in the repertoire at all time points.

The CDR3 consists of 14 residues. Germline CDR1 PRHDT, CDR2 FYEKMQ (reference sequence). The V gene lost 0 bases and the J gene lost 4 bases, with 9 bases spanning the gap. HIV-positive participants were all treated in the United States. The sequence was obtained from a woman between 18 and 29 years old with HIV. The chain has TRBV13 and TRBJ1-2; D call uncertain. This specimen was unsorted PBMCs, taken 0.8 years after starting antiretroviral therapy. The CDR3 DNA is TGTGCCAGCAGCTTAGGCGAGGGTTTCTATGGCTACACCTTC. Protein product: CASSLGEGFYGYTF.